Listed below are T cell receptor beta chains from one sample, sequenced in a study of vaccination and CD4 T cells after COVID-19. For these receptors, no antigen is known. TCRdb reprocessed the PCR reads with MiXCR, giving one entry per CDR3 protein. The sample shows approximately 12,000 distinct CDR3 sequences, approximately 65% of them seen only once. Sequenced material: CD4+ T cells from blood, cultured in vitro. These receptors were obtained from a human donor who had recovered from COVID-19. The CDR3 runs from the conserved cysteine through the conserved F or W. A D gene is named only where the DNA matches it firmly. Part of the rows lack a size; the others show once, few, many or a class for expanded clones.

V gene	D gene	J gene	clone size	CDR3 protein	CDR3 DNA
TRBV11-1	NA	TRBJ2-1	NA	CASSLPLSGNEQFF	TGTGCCAGCAGCTTGCCCCTTAGCGGCAATGAGCAGTTCTTC
TRBV6-1	NA	TRBJ1-1	NA	CASIRPTGRPEAFF	TGTGCCAGCATTCGACCAACAGGGCGCCCTGAAGCTTTCTTT
TRBV19	NA	TRBJ2-5	NA	CASSSFQGKQETQYF	TGTGCCAGTAGTTCGTTCCAGGGTAAACAAGAGACCCAGTACTTC
TRBV5-8	TRBD1	TRBJ1-5	NA	CASSLAGGKVIDQPQHF	TGTGCCAGCAGCTTGGCAGGGGGTAAGGTTATCGATCAGCCCCAGCATTTT
TRBV12-3/TRBV12-4	NA	TRBJ1-6	NA	CASSRGVLNSPLHF	TGTGCCAGCAGCCGCGGGGTCCTAAATTCACCCCTCCACTTT
TRBV28	NA	TRBJ1-1	medium-sized	CASSSALPNTEAFF	TGTGCCAGCAGTTCCGCTTTACCGAACACTGAAGCTTTCTTT
TRBV12-3/TRBV12-4	NA	TRBJ2-5	NA	CAIKKEGQVTQYF	TGTGCCATCAAGAAGGAGGGGCAGGTGACCCAGTACTTC
TRBV20-1	TRBD2	TRBJ2-2	few	CSAGGTSGRDRELFF	TGCAGTGCTGGGGGGACTAGCGGTCGGGACCGGGAGCTGTTTTTT
TRBV6-5	TRBD1	TRBJ1-4	NA	CASSLTGARGKLFF	TGTGCCAGCAGTTTGACAGGGGCGCGGGGAAAACTGTTTTTT
TRBV24-1	NA	TRBJ2-1	few	CATSDTLRGLSSYNEQFF	TGTGCCACCAGTGACACCCTACGGGGCTTGAGCTCCTACAATGAGCAGTTCTTC
TRBV19	TRBD1	TRBJ1-5	few	CASRLSGTGGHQPQHF	TGTGCCAGTAGGCTTTCCGGGACAGGGGGACATCAGCCCCAGCATTTT
TRBV25-1	NA	TRBJ2-3	NA	CASSDPVRSTDTQYF	TGTGCCAGCAGTGACCCCGTTCGGAGCACAGATACGCAGTATTTT
TRBV7-2	TRBD1	TRBJ1-5	NA	CASSFAGTGGLPQHF	TGTGCCAGCAGCTTCGCCGGGACAGGGGGCTTGCCCCAGCATTTT
TRBV24-1	TRBD2	TRBJ2-1	NA	CATSDLGTSGYNEQFF	TGTGCCACCAGTGATTTAGGGACTAGCGGTTACAATGAGCAGTTCTTC
TRBV7-2	NA	TRBJ1-2	NA	CASSLASLAGGYTF	TGTGCCAGCAGCTTAGCGAGTTTGGCAGGGGGCTACACCTTC
TRBV20-1	NA	TRBJ1-2	NA	CSARDAGLRLRSNYGYTF	TGCAGTGCTAGAGATGCAGGGCTTCGGTTAAGATCTAACTATGGCTACACCTTC
TRBV19	NA	TRBJ1-3	NA	CASRSEYSISGNTIYF	TGTGCCAGTAGATCCGAGTACAGCATCTCTGGAAACACCATATATTTT
TRBV20-1	NA	TRBJ1-5	NA	CSATDRSNQPQHF	TGCAGTGCTACCGACAGGAGCAATCAGCCCCAGCATTTT
TRBV7-6	TRBD2	TRBJ2-3	NA	CASSLLLLAGGGTDTQYF	TGTGCCAGCAGCTTATTACTACTAGCGGGAGGGGGCACAGATACGCAGTATTTT
TRBV5-6	TRBD1	TRBJ2-7	NA	CASSRARTGAPYEQYF	TGTGCCAGCAGCCGGGCCAGGACAGGAGCGCCCTACGAGCAGTACTTC
TRBV24-1	TRBD1	TRBJ2-7	NA	CATSTSGTDSYEQYF	TGTGCCACCAGCACCTCCGGGACAGACTCCTACGAGCAGTACTTC
TRBV6-1	NA	TRBJ1-5	NA	CASRRTENQPQHF	TGTGCCAGCAGACGGACAGAAAATCAGCCCCAGCATTTT
TRBV7-9	NA	TRBJ1-2	NA	CASSRANYGYTF	TGTGCCAGCAGCCGGGCAAATTATGGCTACACCTTC
TRBV19	TRBD1	TRBJ1-5	NA	CASSIGTGKNSNQPQHF	TGTGCCAGTAGTATAGGGACAGGGAAAAATAGCAATCAGCCCCAGCATTTT
TRBV6-1	TRBD1	TRBJ1-5	few	CASSEPKLGQAFNQPQHF	TGTGCCAGCAGTGAACCAAAACTTGGACAGGCCTTCAATCAGCCCCAGCATTTT
TRBV20-1	NA	TRBJ1-2	NA	CSASSEGVGYGYTF	TGCAGTGCTAGTTCAGAGGGGGTGGGCTATGGCTACACCTTC
TRBV20-1	NA	TRBJ1-6	few	CSAPGGMGYNSPLHF	TGCAGTGCCCCCGGGGGGATGGGTTATAATTCACCCCTCCACTTT
TRBV6-1	TRBD2	TRBJ2-2	once	CASTAATSGERELFF	TGTGCCAGCACCGCTGCGACTAGCGGGGAGCGGGAGCTGTTTTTT
TRBV20-1	NA	TRBJ1-2	hyperexpanded	CSAGGPRNYGYTF	TGCAGTGCCGGGGGGCCCCGCAACTATGGCTACACCTTC
TRBV4-2	TRBD2	TRBJ2-1	NA	CASSQDGTSGYNEQFF	TGTGCCAGCAGCCAAGACGGGACTAGCGGTTACAATGAGCAGTTCTTC